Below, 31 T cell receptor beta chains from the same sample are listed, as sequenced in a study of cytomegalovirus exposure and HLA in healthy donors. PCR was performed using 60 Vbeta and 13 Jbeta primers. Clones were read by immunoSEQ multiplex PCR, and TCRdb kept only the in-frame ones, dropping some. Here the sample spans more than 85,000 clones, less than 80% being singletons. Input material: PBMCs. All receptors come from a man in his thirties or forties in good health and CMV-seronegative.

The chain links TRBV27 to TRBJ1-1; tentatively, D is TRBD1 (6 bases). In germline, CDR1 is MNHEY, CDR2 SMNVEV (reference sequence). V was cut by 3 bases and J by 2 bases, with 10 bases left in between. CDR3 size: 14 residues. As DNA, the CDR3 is TGTGCCAGCAGTTTCGGCAGGGGAAACACTGAAGCTTTCTTT. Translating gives CASSFGRGNTEAFF.

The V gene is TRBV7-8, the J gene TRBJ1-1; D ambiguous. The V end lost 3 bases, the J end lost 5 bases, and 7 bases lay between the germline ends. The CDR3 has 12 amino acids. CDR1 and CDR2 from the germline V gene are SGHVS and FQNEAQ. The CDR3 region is CASSFILTEAFF. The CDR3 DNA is TGTGCCAGCAGCTTTATACTGACTGAAGCTTTCTTT.

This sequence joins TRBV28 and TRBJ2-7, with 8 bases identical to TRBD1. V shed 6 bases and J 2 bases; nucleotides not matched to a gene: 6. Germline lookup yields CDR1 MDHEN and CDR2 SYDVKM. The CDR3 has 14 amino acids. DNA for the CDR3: TGTGCCAGCAGACCCGACAGGGGCACCTACGAGCAGTACTTC. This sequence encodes CASRPDRGTYEQYF.

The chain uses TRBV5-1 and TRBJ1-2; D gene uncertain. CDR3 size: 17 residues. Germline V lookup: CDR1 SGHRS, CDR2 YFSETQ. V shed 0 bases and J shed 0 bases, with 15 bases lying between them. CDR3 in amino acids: CASSLGATLQANYGYTF. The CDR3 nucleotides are TGCGCCAGCAGCTTGGGGGCTACTCTGCAAGCTAACTATGGCTACACCTTC.

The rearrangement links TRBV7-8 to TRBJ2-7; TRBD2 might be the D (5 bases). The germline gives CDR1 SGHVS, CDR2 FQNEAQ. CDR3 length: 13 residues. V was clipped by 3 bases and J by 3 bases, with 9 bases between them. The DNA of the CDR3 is TGTGCCAGCAGCTTGGGAGTTAGCTACGAGCAGTACTTC. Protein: CASSLGVSYEQYF.

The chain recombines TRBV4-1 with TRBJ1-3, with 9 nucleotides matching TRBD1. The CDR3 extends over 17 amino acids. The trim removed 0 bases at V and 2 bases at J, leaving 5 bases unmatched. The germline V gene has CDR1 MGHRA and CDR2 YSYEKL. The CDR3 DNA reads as TGCGCCAGCAGCCAAGAGGGACAGGGTAGCACTGGAAACACCATATATTTT. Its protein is CASSQEGQGSTGNTIYF.

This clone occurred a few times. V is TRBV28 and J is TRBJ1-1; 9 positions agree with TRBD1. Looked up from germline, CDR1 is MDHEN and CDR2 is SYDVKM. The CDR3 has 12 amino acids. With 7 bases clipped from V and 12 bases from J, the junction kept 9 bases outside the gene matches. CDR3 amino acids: CASTWDRAVTFF. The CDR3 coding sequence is TGTGCCAGCACCTGGGACAGGGCTGTGACTTTCTTT.

CDR3 DNA sequence: TGTGCCAGCAGTTTAGGGACTAGCTGGAATTCACCCCTCCACTTT. This encodes CASSLGTSWNSPLHF. This chain uses TRBV27 with TRBJ1-6; D might be TRBD1 (5 bases). This CDR3 is built from 15 residues. The germline CDR1 and CDR2 sequences are MNHEY and SMNVEV (reference sequence). V lost 2 bases, J lost 7 bases, and 12 bases lay in between.

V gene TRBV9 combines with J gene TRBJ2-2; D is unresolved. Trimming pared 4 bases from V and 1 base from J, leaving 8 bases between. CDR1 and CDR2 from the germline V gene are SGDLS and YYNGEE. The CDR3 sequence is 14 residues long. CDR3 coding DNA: TGTGCCAGCAGCCCCCGACAGAACACCGGGGAGCTGTTTTTT. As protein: CASSPRQNTGELFF.

CDR3 region: CAISGGQPNEKLFF. Here the CDR3 DNA reads TGTGCCATCAGTGGTGGACAACCTAATGAAAAACTGTTTTTT. V gene TRBV10-3 combines with J gene TRBJ1-4; D possibly corresponds to TRBD1 (5 bases). CDR1 and CDR2 from the germline V gene are ENHRY and SYGVKD. This CDR3 contains 14 residues. Trimming shortened V by 4 bases and J by 3 bases, and 9 bases separated the two germline ends.

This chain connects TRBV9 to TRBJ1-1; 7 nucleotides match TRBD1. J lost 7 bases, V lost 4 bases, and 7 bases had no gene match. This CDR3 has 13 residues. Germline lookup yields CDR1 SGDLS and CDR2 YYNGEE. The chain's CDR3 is CASSRTGAFEAFF. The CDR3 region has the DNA TGTGCCAGCAGCAGAACAGGGGCCTTTGAAGCTTTCTTT. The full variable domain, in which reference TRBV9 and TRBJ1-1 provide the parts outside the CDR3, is DSGVTQTPKHLITATGQRVTLRCSPRSGDLSVYWYQQSLDQGLQFLIQYYNGEERAKGNILERFSAQQFPDLHSELNLSSLELGDSALYFCASSRTGAFEAFFGQGTRLTVV.

CDR3 sequence reads: CASSFRRDTDTQYF. In DNA form, the CDR3 reads TGTGCCAGCAGCTTTCGGCGGGACACAGATACGCAGTATTTT. V usage is TRBV7-9 and J usage is TRBJ2-3; tentatively, D is TRBD2 (6 bases). This CDR3 is 14 amino acids long. V was cut by 3 bases and J by 2 bases, with 9 bases left in between. The germline gives CDR1 SEHNR, CDR2 FQNEAQ (reference sequence).

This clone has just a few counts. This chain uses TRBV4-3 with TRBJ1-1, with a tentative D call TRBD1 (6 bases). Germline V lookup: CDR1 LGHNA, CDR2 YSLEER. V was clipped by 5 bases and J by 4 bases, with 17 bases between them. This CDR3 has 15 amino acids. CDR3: CASSSQSGASTEAFF. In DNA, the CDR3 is TGCGCCAGCAGCAGCCAGTCAGGGGCGAGCACTGAAGCTTTCTTT.

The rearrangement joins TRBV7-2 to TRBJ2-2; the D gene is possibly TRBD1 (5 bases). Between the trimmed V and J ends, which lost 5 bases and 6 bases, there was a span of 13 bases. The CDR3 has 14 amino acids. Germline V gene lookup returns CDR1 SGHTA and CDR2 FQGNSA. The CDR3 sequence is CASSARQSSGELFF. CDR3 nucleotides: TGTGCCAGCAGCGCCAGACAGTCGTCCGGGGAGCTGTTTTTT.

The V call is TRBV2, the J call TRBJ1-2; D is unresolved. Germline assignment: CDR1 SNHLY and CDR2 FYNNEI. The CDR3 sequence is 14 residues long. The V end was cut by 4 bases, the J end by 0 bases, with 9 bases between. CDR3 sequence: CASSVLGTNYGYTF. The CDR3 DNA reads TGTGCCAGCAGTGTACTCGGGACTAACTATGGCTACACCTTC.

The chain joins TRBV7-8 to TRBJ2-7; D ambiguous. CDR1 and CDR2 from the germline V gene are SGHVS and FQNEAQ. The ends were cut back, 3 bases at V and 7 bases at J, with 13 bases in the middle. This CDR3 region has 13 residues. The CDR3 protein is CASSFRLPREQYF. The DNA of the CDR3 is TGTGCCAGCAGCTTCCGTCTACCTCGGGAGCAGTACTTC.

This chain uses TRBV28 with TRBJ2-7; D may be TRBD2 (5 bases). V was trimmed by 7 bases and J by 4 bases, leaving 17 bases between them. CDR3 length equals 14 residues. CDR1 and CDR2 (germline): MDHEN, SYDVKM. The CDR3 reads CASTSSGSPYEQYF. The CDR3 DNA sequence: TGTGCCAGCACTTCATCGGGGAGCCCTTACGAGCAGTACTTC.

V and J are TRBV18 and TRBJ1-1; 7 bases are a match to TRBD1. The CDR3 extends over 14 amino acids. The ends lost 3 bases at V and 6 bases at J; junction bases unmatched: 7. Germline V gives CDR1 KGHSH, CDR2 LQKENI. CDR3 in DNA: TGTGCCAGCTCACCCAGGGGGTACGAAGCTGAAGCTTTCTTT. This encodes CASSPRGYEAEAFF.

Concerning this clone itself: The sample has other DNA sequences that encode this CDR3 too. The CDR3 loop reads CASSLEGYNEQFF. The DNA of the CDR3 is TGTGCCAGCAGTTTAGAGGGCTACAATGAGCAGTTCTTC. This chain joins TRBV27 and TRBJ2-1; TRBD2 might be the D (5 bases). The CDR3 has 13 residues. V lost 2 bases, J lost 3 bases, and 5 bases lay in between. Germline values: CDR1 MNHEY, CDR2 SMNVEV (reference sequence).

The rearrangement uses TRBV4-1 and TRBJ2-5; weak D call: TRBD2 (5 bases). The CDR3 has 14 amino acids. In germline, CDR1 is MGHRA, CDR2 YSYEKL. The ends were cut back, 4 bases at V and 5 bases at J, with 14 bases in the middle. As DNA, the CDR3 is TGCGCCAGCAGCCTGATAGCGCCCCCGGAGACCCAGTACTTC. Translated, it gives CASSLIAPPETQYF.

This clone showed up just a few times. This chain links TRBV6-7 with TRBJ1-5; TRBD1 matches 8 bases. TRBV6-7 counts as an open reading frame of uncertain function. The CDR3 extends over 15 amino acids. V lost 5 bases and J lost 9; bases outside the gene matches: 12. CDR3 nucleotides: TGTGCCAGCAGTAAGCGGGACAGGAGAGCATCGCCCCAGCATTTT. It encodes CASSKRDRRASPQHF.

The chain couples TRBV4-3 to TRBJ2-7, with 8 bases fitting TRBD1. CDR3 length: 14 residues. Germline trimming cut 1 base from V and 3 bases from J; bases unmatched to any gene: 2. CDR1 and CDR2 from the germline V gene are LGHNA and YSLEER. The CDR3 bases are TGCGCCAGCAGCCAAGGGACAGGGTACTACGAGCAGTACTTC. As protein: CASSQGTGYYEQYF.

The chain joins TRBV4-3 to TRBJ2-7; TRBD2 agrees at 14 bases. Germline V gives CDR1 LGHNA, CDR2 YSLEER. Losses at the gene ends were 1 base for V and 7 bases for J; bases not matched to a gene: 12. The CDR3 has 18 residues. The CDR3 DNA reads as TGCGCCAGCAGCCAAGTCGGACTAGCGGGAGGTACATCCCTGGAGCAGTACTTC. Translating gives CASSQVGLAGGTSLEQYF.

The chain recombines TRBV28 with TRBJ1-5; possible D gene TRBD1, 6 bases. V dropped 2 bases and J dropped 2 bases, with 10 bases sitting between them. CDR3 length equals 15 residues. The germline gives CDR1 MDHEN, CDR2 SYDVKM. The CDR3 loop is CASSLRGQGNQPQHF. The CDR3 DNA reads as TGTGCCAGCAGTTTACGGGGACAAGGCAATCAGCCCCAGCATTTT. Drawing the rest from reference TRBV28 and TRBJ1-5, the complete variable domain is DVKVTQSSRYLVKRTGEKVFLECVQDMDHENMFWYRQDPGLGLRLIYFSYDVKMKEKGDIPEGYSVSREKKERFSLILESASTNQTSMYLCASSLRGQGNQPQHFGDGTRLSIL.

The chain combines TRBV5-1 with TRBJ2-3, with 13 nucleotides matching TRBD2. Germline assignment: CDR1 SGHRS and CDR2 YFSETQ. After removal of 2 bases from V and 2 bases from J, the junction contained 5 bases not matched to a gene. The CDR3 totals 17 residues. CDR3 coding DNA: TGCGCCAGCAGCTTCACGGGACTAGCGGGGTTCACAGATACGCAGTATTTT. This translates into CASSFTGLAGFTDTQYF.

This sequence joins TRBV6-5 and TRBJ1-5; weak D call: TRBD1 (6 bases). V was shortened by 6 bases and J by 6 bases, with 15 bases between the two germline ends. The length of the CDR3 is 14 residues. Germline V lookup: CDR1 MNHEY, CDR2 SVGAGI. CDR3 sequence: CASRKGGSGQPQHF. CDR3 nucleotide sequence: TGTGCCAGCAGGAAGGGGGGGTCTGGTCAGCCCCAGCATTTT.

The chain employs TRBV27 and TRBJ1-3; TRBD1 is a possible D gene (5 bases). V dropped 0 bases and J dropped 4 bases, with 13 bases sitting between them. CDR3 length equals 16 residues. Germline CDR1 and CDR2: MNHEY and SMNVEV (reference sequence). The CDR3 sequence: CASSLSAGSAGNTIYF. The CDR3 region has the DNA TGTGCCAGCAGTTTATCAGCAGGGTCGGCCGGAAACACCATATATTTT.

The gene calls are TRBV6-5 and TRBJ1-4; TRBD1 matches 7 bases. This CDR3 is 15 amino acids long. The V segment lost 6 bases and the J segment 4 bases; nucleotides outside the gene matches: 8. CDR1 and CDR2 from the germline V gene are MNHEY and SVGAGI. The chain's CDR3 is CASRTGSLGNEKLFF. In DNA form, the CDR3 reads TGTGCCAGCAGGACAGGGTCGCTGGGTAATGAAAAACTGTTTTTT.

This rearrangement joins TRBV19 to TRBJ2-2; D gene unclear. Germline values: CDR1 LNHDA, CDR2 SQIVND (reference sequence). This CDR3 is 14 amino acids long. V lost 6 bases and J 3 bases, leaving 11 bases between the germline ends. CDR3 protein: CASRNRVYTGELFF. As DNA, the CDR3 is TGTGCCAGTAGAAATCGAGTTTACACCGGGGAGCTGTTTTTT.

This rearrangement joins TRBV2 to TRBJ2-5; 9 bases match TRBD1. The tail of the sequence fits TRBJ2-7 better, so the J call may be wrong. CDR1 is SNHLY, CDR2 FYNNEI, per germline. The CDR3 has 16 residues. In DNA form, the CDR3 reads TGTGCCAGCACGGACAGGGGCCACCCCCCGTCCTACGAGCAGTACTTC. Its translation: CASTDRGHPPSYEQYF.

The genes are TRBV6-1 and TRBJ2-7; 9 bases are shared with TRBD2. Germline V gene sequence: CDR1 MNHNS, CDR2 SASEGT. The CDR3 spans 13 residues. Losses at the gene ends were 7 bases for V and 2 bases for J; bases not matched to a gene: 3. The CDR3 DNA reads TGTGCCAGCACTAGCGGGGATACCTACGAGCAGTACTTC. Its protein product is CASTSGDTYEQYF.